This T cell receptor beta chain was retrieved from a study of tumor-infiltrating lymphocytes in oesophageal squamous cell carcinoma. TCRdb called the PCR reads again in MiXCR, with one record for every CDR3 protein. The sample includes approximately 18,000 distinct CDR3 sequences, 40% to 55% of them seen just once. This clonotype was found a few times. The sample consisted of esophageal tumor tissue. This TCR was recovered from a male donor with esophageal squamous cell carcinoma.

The CDR3 sequence is CASSLAFDEQFF. The CDR3, as DNA: TGTGCCAGCAGCTTAGCGTTCGATGAGCAGTTCTTC. The V gene is TRBV7-9, the J gene TRBJ2-3, with D unresolved. The end of the DNA fits TRBJ2-1 better, so the J call may be wrong. Germline V lookup: CDR1 SEHNR, CDR2 FQNEAQ (reference sequence). The CDR3 is 12 amino acids.